This TCR beta chain is from a study of T-cell reconstitution after alpha-beta-depleted transplantation in children. Germline-derived CDR1 and CDR2 are DFQATT and SNEGSKA (reference sequence). This CDR3 is 17 amino acids long. Trimming pared 3 bases from V and 0 bases from J, leaving 19 bases between. Unique molecular identifiers were used in preparing the TCRbeta library. In TCRdb, the PCR reads were re-called with MiXCR into one record per CDR3 protein. Among about 610,000 distinct CDR3 sequences, 10% were seen once, and the ten largest hold less than 5%. This clonotype has a handful of counts. The material sequenced was PBMCs from the stem cell graft donor, taken from the stem cell graft. The genes are TRBV20-1 and TRBJ2-3; D possibly corresponds to TRBD2 (5 bases). The receptor was derived from a human donor who donated a stem cell graft to a child with acute myeloid leukemia. CDR3 in DNA: TGCAGTGCTAGGGTGGTAATGGGAGCGTCTAGCACAGATACGCAGTATTTT. Translated, it gives CSARVVMGASSTDTQYF.